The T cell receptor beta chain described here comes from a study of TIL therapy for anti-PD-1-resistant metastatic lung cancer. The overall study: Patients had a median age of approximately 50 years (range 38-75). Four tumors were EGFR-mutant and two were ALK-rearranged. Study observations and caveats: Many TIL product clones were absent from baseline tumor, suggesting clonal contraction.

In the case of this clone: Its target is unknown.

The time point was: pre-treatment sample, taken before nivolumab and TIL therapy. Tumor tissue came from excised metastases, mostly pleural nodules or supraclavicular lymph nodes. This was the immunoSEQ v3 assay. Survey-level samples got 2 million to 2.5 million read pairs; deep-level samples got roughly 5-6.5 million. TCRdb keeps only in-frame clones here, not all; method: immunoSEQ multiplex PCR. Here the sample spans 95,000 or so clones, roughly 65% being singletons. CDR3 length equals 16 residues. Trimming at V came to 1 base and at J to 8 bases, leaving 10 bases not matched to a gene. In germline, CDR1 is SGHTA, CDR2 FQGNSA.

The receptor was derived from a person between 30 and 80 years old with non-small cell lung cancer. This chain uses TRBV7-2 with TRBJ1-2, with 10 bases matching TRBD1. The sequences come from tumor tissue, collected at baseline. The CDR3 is CASSLGRRDRGRGYTF. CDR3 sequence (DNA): TGTGCCAGCAGCTTAGGAAGGAGGGACAGGGGACGAGGCTACACCTTC.